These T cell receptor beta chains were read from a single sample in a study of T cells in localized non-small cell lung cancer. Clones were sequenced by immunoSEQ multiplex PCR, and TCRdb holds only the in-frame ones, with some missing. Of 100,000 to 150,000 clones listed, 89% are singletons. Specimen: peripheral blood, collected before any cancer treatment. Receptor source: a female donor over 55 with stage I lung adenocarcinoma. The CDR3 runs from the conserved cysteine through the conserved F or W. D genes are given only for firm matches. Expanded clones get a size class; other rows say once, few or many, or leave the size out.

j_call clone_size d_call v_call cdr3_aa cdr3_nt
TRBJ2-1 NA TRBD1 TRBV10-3 CAISDLQGSEQFF TGTGCCATCAGTGATCTACAGGGGAGTGAGCAGTTCTTC
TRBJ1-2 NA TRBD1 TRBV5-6 CASSLTGKYGYTF TGTGCCAGCAGCCTGACAGGGAAGTATGGCTACACCTTC
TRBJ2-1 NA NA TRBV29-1 CSVDPGYNEQFF TGCAGCGTTGATCCGGGATACAATGAGCAGTTCTTC
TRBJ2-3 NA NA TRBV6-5 CASSPRSPIGGTQYF TGTGCCAGCAGCCCCCGGAGCCCTATAGGTGGTACGCAGTATTTT
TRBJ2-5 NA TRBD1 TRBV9 CASSVGQGETQYF TGTGCCAGCAGCGTAGGACAGGGAGAGACCCAGTACTTC
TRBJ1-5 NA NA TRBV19 CASSMALPYSNQPQHF TGTGCCAGTAGTATGGCACTGCCTTATAGCAATCAGCCCCAGCATTTT
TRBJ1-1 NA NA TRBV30 CAWSQGRTRSGTEAFF TGTGCCTGGAGTCAAGGAAGGACCCGATCGGGGACTGAAGCTTTCTTT
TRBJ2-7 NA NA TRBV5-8 CASSSSGLSYEQYF TGTGCCAGCAGCTCGTCGGGGTTATCCTACGAGCAGTACTTC
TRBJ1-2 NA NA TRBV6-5 CASKRGGGYTF TGTGCCAGCAAGCGTGGTGGGGGCTACACCTTC
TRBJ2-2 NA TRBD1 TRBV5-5 CASSLFPPTGYTGELFF TGTGCCAGCAGCTTGTTCCCCCCGACAGGGTACACCGGGGAGCTGTTTTTT
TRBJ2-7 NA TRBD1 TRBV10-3 CAISESFQSRDRGPYEQYF TGTGCCATCAGTGAGTCTTTCCAATCCCGGGACAGGGGACCCTACGAGCAGTACTTC
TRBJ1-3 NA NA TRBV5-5 CASSLSHGRPEGNTIYF TGTGCCAGCAGCTTGTCACACGGCAGGCCTGAAGGAAACACCATATATTTT
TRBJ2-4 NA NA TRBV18 CASSGLRMDKNIQYF TGTGCCAGCTCGGGGCTGAGGATGGACAAAAACATTCAGTACTTC
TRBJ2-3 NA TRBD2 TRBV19 CASSIGGTGGGPTDTQYF TGTGCCAGTAGTATAGGAGGGACGGGAGGGGGGCCCACAGATACGCAGTATTTT
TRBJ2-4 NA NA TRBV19 CASSTGGNKNIQYF TGTGCCAGTAGTACAGGTGGGAACAAAAACATTCAGTACTTC
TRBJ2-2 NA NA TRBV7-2 CASSLGSRSGRAGELFF TGTGCCAGCAGCTTAGGGTCTCGGTCGGGTAGGGCCGGGGAGCTGTTTTTT
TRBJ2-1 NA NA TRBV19 CASRHTGGSYNEQFF TGTGCCAGTAGGCACACCGGGGGCTCCTACAATGAGCAGTTCTTC
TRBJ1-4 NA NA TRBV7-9 CASSPRDTEKLFF TGTGCCAGCAGCCCCAGGGACACTGAAAAACTGTTTTTT
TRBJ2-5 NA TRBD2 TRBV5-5 CASSRIGTSGRGMGETQYF TGTGCCAGCAGCCGAATCGGGACTAGCGGGAGGGGGATGGGCGAGACCCAGTACTTC
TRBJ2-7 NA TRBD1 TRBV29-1 CSALGQGGSREQYF TGCAGCGCCCTGGGACAGGGGGGTTCGCGGGAGCAGTACTTC
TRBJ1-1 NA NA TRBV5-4 CASSPRGGPTEAFF TGTGCCAGCAGTCCCCGCGGGGGCCCCACTGAAGCTTTCTTT
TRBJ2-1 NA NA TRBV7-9 CASSAGVRNEQFF TGTGCCAGCAGCGCAGGGGTGAGGAATGAGCAGTTCTTC
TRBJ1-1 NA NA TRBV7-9 CASSSGVTEAFF TGTGCCAGCAGCTCTGGGGTCACTGAAGCTTTCTTT
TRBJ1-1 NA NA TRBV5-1 CASSLEQREALMNTEAFF TGCGCCAGCAGCTTGGAGCAGAGGGAGGCGTTAATGAACACTGAAGCTTTCTTT
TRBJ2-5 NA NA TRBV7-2 CASSASWVREKWETQYF TGTGCCAGCAGCGCCTCCTGGGTTCGGGAGAAATGGGAGACCCAGTACTTC
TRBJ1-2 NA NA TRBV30 CAWDRSANYGYTF TGTGCCTGGGACAGGTCAGCTAACTATGGCTACACCTTC
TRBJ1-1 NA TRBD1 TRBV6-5 CASSANRGQRAFF TGTGCCAGCAGTGCAAACAGGGGGCAAAGAGCTTTCTTT
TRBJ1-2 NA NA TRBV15 CATSRAGGSHGYTF TGTGCCACCAGCAGAGCCGGGGGAAGCCATGGCTACACCTTC
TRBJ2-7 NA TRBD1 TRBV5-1 CASSDRPGTGLPYF TGCGCCAGCAGCGACCGCCCGGGGACAGGACTCCCGTACTTC
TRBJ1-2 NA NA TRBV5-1 CASSLEARGPNYGYTF TGCGCCAGCAGCTTGGAAGCGAGGGGCCCTAACTATGGCTACACCTTC
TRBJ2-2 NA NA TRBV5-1 CASSLVWGSTGELFF TGCGCCAGCAGCTTGGTTTGGGGTAGTACCGGGGAGCTGTTTTTT
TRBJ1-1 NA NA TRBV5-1 CASSLAGGNTEAFF TGCGCCAGCAGCTTGGCGGGCGGGAACACTGAAGCTTTCTTT
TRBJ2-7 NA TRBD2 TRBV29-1 CSVASSGSSYEQYF TGCAGCGTTGCGTCTAGCGGGAGCTCCTACGAGCAGTACTTC
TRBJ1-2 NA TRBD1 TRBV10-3 CAIPVRGQGPLSNYGYTF TGTGCCATCCCGGTCAGGGGACAGGGTCCCCTCTCTAACTATGGCTACACCTTC
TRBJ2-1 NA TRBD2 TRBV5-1 CASSLFPAGGVNEQFF TGCGCCAGCAGCTTGTTCCCAGCGGGAGGGGTAAATGAGCAGTTCTTC
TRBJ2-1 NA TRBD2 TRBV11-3 CASSRTLAGRLGEQFF TGTGCCAGCAGCCGGACCCTAGCGGGACGGTTAGGTGAGCAGTTCTTC
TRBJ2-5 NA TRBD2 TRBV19 CASSIDVERGRETQYF TGTGCCAGTAGTATAGACGTGGAGCGGGGGAGAGAGACCCAGTACTTC
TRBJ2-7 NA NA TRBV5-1 CASSSRSGAYEQYF TGCGCCAGCAGCTCGAGATCGGGGGCCTACGAGCAGTACTTC
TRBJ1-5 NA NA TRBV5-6 CASRKGGPWSNQPQHF TGTGCCAGCCGAAAAGGGGGGCCCTGGAGCAATCAGCCCCAGCATTTT
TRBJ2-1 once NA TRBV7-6 CASSLLGARGNEQFF TGTGCCAGCAGCTTATTGGGGGCGCGGGGCAATGAGCAGTTCTTC
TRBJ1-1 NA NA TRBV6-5 CASVKQGLLNEAFF TGTGCCAGCGTCAAGCAGGGCCTACTAAACGAAGCTTTCTTT
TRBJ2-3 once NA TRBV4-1 CASRKEGSRARTDTQYF TGCGCCAGCAGAAAAGAAGGGTCCCGCGCGAGAACAGATACGCAGTATTTT
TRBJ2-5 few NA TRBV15 CATSRDLQKETQYF TGTGCCACCAGCAGAGATCTTCAGAAAGAGACCCAGTACTTC
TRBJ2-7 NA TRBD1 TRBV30 CAWSAGQAPNSYEQYF TGTGCCTGGAGTGCCGGACAGGCCCCCAATTCTTACGAGCAGTACTTC
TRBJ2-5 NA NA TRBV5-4 CASSLGATRETQYF TGTGCCAGCAGCTTGGGGGCCACCCGGGAGACCCAGTACTTC
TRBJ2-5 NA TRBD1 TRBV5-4 CASSPGQGVETQYF TGTGCCAGCAGCCCAGGACAGGGGGTAGAGACCCAGTACTTC
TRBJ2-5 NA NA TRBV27 CASSPGPHRETQYF TGTGCCAGCAGCCCCGGACCCCACCGGGAGACCCAGTACTTC
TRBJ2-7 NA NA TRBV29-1 CSAGSYEQYF TGCAGCGCCGGAAGTTACGAGCAGTACTTC
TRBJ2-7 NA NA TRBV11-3 CASSLGTGYEQYF TGTGCCAGCAGCTTAGGGACCGGCTACGAGCAGTACTTC
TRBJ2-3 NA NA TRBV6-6 CASLRERTTDTQYF TGTGCCAGCCTGAGGGAGCGTACCACAGATACGCAGTATTTT
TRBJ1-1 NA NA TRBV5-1 CASSLEGSTAVAFF TGCGCCAGCAGCCTAGAAGGTTCCACGGCTGTAGCTTTCTTT
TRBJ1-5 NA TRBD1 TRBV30 CAWSIPRGTGNQPQHF TGTGCCTGGAGTATCCCCCGAGGGACAGGGAATCAGCCCCAGCATTTT
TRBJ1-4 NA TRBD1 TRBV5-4 CASSLAGGANEKLFF TGTGCCAGCAGCTTGGCAGGGGGTGCTAATGAAAAACTGTTTTTT
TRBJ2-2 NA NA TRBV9 CASSVGVRSTGELFF TGTGCCAGCAGCGTAGGAGTGAGGTCCACCGGGGAGCTGTTTTTT
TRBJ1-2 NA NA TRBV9 CASSVAHYADDGYTF TGTGCCAGCAGCGTAGCCCACTATGCGGACGACGGCTACACCTTC
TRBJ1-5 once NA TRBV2 CASSEGGSSNQPQHF TGTGCCAGCAGTGAGGGGGGGAGTAGCAATCAGCCCCAGCATTTT
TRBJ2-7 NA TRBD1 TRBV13 CASSLRVGQGAYEQYF TGTGCCAGCAGCTTGCGTGTGGGACAGGGGGCTTACGAGCAGTACTTC